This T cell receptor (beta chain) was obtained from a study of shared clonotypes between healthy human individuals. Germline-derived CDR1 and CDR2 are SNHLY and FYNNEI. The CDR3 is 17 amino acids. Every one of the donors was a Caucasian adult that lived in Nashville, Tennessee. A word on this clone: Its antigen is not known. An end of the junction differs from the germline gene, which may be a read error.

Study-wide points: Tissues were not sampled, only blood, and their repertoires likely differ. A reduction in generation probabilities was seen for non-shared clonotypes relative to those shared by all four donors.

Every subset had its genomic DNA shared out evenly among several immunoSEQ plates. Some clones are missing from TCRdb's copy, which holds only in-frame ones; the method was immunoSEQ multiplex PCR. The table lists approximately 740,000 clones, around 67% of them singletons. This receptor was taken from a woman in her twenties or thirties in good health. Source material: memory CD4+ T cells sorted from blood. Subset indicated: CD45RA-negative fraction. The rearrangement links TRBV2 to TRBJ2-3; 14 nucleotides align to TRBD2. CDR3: CASREGLAGGGADTQYF. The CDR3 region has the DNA TGTGCCAGCAGAGAAGGACTAGCGGGAGGTGGCGCAGATACGCAGTATTTT.